This T cell receptor (beta chain) emerged from a study of molecular identifiers for immune sequencing clone quantification. Naive CD8 libraries used about 17,000 to 1,000,000 sorted cells and 10%, 30% or 50% RNA. Study-level findings and limits: Identical barcode-sharing TCR molecules could lead to underestimated sizes for highly expanded clones.

This clonotype has ten or more counts. Its target is not known. TCRdb called the PCR reads again in MiXCR, with one record for every CDR3 protein. The sample yields about 35,000 distinct CDR3 sequences, about 18% seen once. This sequence was found in a human donor in good health. Some libraries in this study had Jurkat cell RNA spiked in. What was sequenced was naive CD8+ T cells from blood, with Jurkat cell RNA spiked in. Sample subset: FACS-sorted CD8+CD4-CCR7+CD45RA+ naive T cells.

The chain's CDR3 is CASQGDYNEQFF. CDR3 in DNA: TGTGCCAGCCAGGGGGACTACAATGAGCAGTTCTTC. J is TRBJ2-1 and V is TRBV7-9, with TRBD1 identical over 7 bases. The CDR3 length is 12 residues. Unmatched junction bases numbered 1, after V lost 8 bases and J lost 3 bases. In germline, CDR1 is SEHNR, CDR2 FQNEAQ (reference sequence).